These T cell receptor beta chains were read from a single sample in a study of identical twins. From the 5' RACE reads, TCRdb called clonotypes with MiXCR, one entry per CDR3 protein. Counted here are hundreds of thousands of distinct CDR3 sequences, 9% to 15% occurring once; the ten biggest clones make up roughly 1.6%. Another study also made use of these data, one on yellow fever vaccine responses in identical twins.

Sequenced sample: PBMCs. The receptors were sampled from a woman aged 18-29 years in good health. Each CDR3 is given with its conserved first and last residue. The D gene is left open where the match is weak. Clone size, where shown, is once, few, many, or a class for clones that have expanded.

D: -
length: 16
J: TRBJ2-1
size: few
V: TRBV12-3/TRBV12-4
DNA: TGTGCCAGCAGTTCGTACAGGGGGGGTATGTACAATGAGCAGTTCTTC
CDR3: CASSSYRGGMYNEQFF

D: -
length: 12
J: TRBJ1-5
size: few
V: TRBV10-3
DNA: TGTGCCGCACAGGGTGGCAATCAGCCCCAGCATTTT
CDR3: CAAQGGNQPQHF

D: TRBD1
length: 17
J: TRBJ2-2
size: few
V: TRBV29-1
DNA: TGCAGCGTTGGTGGGGTCGCTCCAGGGGGGAACACCGGGGAGCTGTTTTTT
CDR3: CSVGGVAPGGNTGELFF

D: TRBD2
length: 16
J: TRBJ2-1
size: few
V: TRBV10-3
DNA: TGTGCCATCAGTGCCTCCGGGACTACTCTTGTTAATGAGCAGTTCTTC
CDR3: CAISASGTTLVNEQFF

D: TRBD2
length: 18
J: TRBJ2-2
size: -
V: TRBV12-3/TRBV12-4
DNA: TGTGCCAGCAGCCCTTCGGGACTAGCGGGACGGGGCGCCGGGGAGCTGTTTTTT
CDR3: CASSPSGLAGRGAGELFF

D: -
length: 16
J: TRBJ2-2
size: few
V: TRBV12-3/TRBV12-4
DNA: TGTGCCAGCAGTATCACCGGGACACCGGACACCGGGGAGCTGTTTTTT
CDR3: CASSITGTPDTGELFF

D: -
length: 13
J: TRBJ2-4
size: many
V: TRBV5-1
DNA: TGCGCCAGCAGCGTTGTTAACGGGAACATTCAGTACTTC
CDR3: CASSVVNGNIQYF

D: -
length: 14
J: TRBJ1-1
size: many
V: TRBV7-3
DNA: TGTGCCAGCAGCTTAGGGGACATTGTCACTGAAGCTTTCTTT
CDR3: CASSLGDIVTEAFF

D: -
length: 15
J: TRBJ2-3
size: -
V: TRBV6-5
DNA: TGTGCCAGCAGTTTAGTCTGGGAAGTTAAAGATACGCAGTATTTT
CDR3: CASSLVWEVKDTQYF

D: -
length: 16
J: TRBJ1-1
size: few
V: TRBV19
DNA: TGTGCCAGTAGTCGGGGAACAGGCGGCTGGGCCACTGAAGCTTTCTTT
CDR3: CASSRGTGGWATEAFF

D: -
length: 15
J: TRBJ1-5
size: few
V: TRBV10-3
DNA: TGTGCCATCAGGCAGGGGCCCTCGGACAATCAGCCCCAGCATTTT
CDR3: CAIRQGPSDNQPQHF

D: TRBD2
length: 19
J: TRBJ2-6
size: -
V: TRBV4-2
DNA: TGTGCCAGCAGCCCTCGGACTAGCGGGGGCCTCTCTGGGGCCAACGTCCTGACTTTC
CDR3: CASSPRTSGGLSGANVLTF

D: -
length: 13
J: TRBJ1-2
size: many
V: TRBV29-1
DNA: TGCAGCGTTGGGATCGGAGGGGCCGGTGGCTACACCTTC
CDR3: CSVGIGGAGGYTF

D: -
length: 14
J: TRBJ2-4
size: -
V: TRBV24-1
DNA: TGTGCCACCAGTGACCACCAGGGAGGAAACATTCAGTACTTC
CDR3: CATSDHQGGNIQYF

D: -
length: 14
J: TRBJ2-5
size: few
V: TRBV20-1
DNA: TGCAGTGCTCAGGGGTTTATCTCCCAAGAGACCCAGTACTTC
CDR3: CSAQGFISQETQYF

D: -
length: 14
J: TRBJ2-1
size: -
V: TRBV10-1
DNA: TGCGCCAGCAGTGAGGGCTTTTCCTACAATGAGCAGTTCTTC
CDR3: CASSEGFSYNEQFF

D: -
length: 11
J: TRBJ2-2
size: few
V: TRBV7-8
DNA: TGCTGGGGGGAAAAAACCGGGGAGCTGTTTTTT
CDR3: CWGEKTGELFF

D: -
length: 13
J: TRBJ2-1
size: -
V: TRBV6-6
DNA: TGTGCCAGCAGGGTGGGACGGCTAAATGAGCAGTTCTTC
CDR3: CASRVGRLNEQFF

D: -
length: 14
J: TRBJ2-3
size: -
V: TRBV5-1
DNA: TGCGCCAGCAGCCCCGGACGCGTTCCAGATACGCAGTATTTT
CDR3: CASSPGRVPDTQYF

D: -
length: 11
J: TRBJ2-2
size: -
V: TRBV29-1
DNA: TGCAGCGTCTCTGAAGTGGGGGAGCTGTTTTTT
CDR3: CSVSEVGELFF

D: TRBD2
length: 16
J: TRBJ2-3
size: -
V: TRBV7-2
DNA: TGTGCCAGCAGCTTAAGCGGGGGCCAAAGCACAGATACGCAGTATTTT
CDR3: CASSLSGGQSTDTQYF

D: TRBD2
length: 16
J: TRBJ2-7
size: few
V: TRBV27
DNA: TGTGCCAGCAGTACCTCAAGCGGGAGTATTACCTACGAGCAGTACTTC
CDR3: CASSTSSGSITYEQYF

D: -
length: 13
J: TRBJ2-7
size: few
V: TRBV27
DNA: TGTGCCAGCAGTTTACGAGTATACTACGAGCAGTACTTC
CDR3: CASSLRVYYEQYF

D: -
length: 13
J: TRBJ1-1
size: once
V: TRBV4-1
DNA: TGCGCCAGCAGCCAAGGGGACACGGCTGAAGCTTTCTTT
CDR3: CASSQGDTAEAFF

D: TRBD2
length: 18
J: TRBJ2-1
size: few
V: TRBV20-1
DNA: TGCAGTGCTAGACTTACGGGACTAGCGGGCGAATCCTACAATGAGCAGTTCTTC
CDR3: CSARLTGLAGESYNEQFF

D: TRBD1
length: 14
J: TRBJ1-2
size: few
V: TRBV3-1
DNA: TGTGCCAGCAGCCATGCCGACAGGGCCTATGGCTACACCTTC
CDR3: CASSHADRAYGYTF

D: -
length: 14
J: TRBJ2-3
size: many
V: TRBV4-1
DNA: TGCGCCAGCAGCCAACGGACCGAAACAGATACGCAGTATTTT
CDR3: CASSQRTETDTQYF

D: -
length: 13
J: TRBJ1-5
size: few
V: TRBV10-3
DNA: TGTGCCATCAGTCGGATGAACGATCAGCCCCAGCATTTT
CDR3: CAISRMNDQPQHF

D: -
length: 14
J: TRBJ1-1
size: many
V: TRBV2
DNA: TGTGCCAGCAGCAGAGACGGAGAGAACACTGAAGCTTTCTTT
CDR3: CASSRDGENTEAFF

D: TRBD1
length: 15
J: TRBJ2-6
size: few
V: TRBV5-6
DNA: TGTGCCAGCAGCTGGACAGGGGCGGGGGCCAACGTCCTGACTTTC
CDR3: CASSWTGAGANVLTF

D: TRBD2
length: 14
J: TRBJ2-7
size: few
V: TRBV20-1
DNA: TGCAGTGCTAGAGATCTTAGCGGGAACTACGAGCAGTACTTC
CDR3: CSARDLSGNYEQYF

D: -
length: 17
J: TRBJ2-3
size: -
V: TRBV21-1
DNA: TGTGCCAGCAGCAAAATGAAGGGGGGGGACAGATCCCATACGCAGTATTTT
CDR3: CASSKMKGGDRSHTQYF

D: TRBD2
length: 15
J: TRBJ2-3
size: -
V: TRBV6-5
DNA: TGTGCCAGCAGTTTAAGCGGGACTCCAGCAGATACGCAGTATTTT
CDR3: CASSLSGTPADTQYF

D: -
length: 16
J: TRBJ2-1
size: few
V: TRBV5-1
DNA: TGCGCCAGCAGCTTGCGGGGATCCCAACCTCACAATGAGCAGTTCTTC
CDR3: CASSLRGSQPHNEQFF

D: TRBD2
length: 16
J: TRBJ2-5
size: many
V: TRBV7-3
DNA: TGTGCCAGCAGCTTAACGGGTAGCGGGAGAGGAGAGACCCAGTACTTC
CDR3: CASSLTGSGRGETQYF

D: TRBD2
length: 17
J: TRBJ2-4
size: -
V: TRBV12-3/TRBV12-4
DNA: TGTGCCAGCAGTTTAGCGCGGGAGGCGGGGGCCAAAAACATTCAGTACTTC
CDR3: CASSLAREAGAKNIQYF

D: -
length: 13
J: TRBJ2-7
size: many
V: TRBV5-1
DNA: TGCGCCAGCAGCCGACGGGATTGGGACGAGCAGTACTTC
CDR3: CASSRRDWDEQYF

D: -
length: 17
J: TRBJ2-1
size: few
V: TRBV5-1
DNA: TGCGCCAGCAGCTTGGGGACCCGGGACCCATCCTACAATGAGCAGTTCTTC
CDR3: CASSLGTRDPSYNEQFF

D: -
length: 14
J: TRBJ1-1
size: few
V: TRBV27
DNA: TGTGCCAGCAGTTCCCAAGGGGGGAGCACTGAAGCTTTCTTT
CDR3: CASSSQGGSTEAFF

D: -
length: 15
J: TRBJ1-1
size: -
V: TRBV24-1
DNA: TGTGCCACCAGTGATCCCGGGACGGCTACTATGGGAGCTTTCTTT
CDR3: CATSDPGTATMGAFF

D: -
length: 12
J: TRBJ2-1
size: -
V: TRBV6-2/TRBV6-3
DNA: TGTGCCAGCAGTTATATGGTCAATGAGCAGTTCTTC
CDR3: CASSYMVNEQFF

D: TRBD2
length: 17
J: TRBJ2-3
size: -
V: TRBV4-1
DNA: TGCGCCAGCAGCCCCTGGAGGCTAGCGGGGGGAGCAGATACGCAGTATTTT
CDR3: CASSPWRLAGGADTQYF

D: -
length: 13
J: TRBJ2-5
size: -
V: TRBV20-1
DNA: TGCAGTGCCTTAGGGGGGTACCAAGAGACCCAGTACTTC
CDR3: CSALGGYQETQYF

D: -
length: 18
J: TRBJ2-7
size: -
V: TRBV24-1
DNA: TGTGCCCTATTCCGGGACACAGGGATTTTACTCGTCTTCGCCGAGCAGTACTTC
CDR3: CALFRDTGILLVFAEQYF

D: TRBD2
length: 14
J: TRBJ2-7
size: -
V: TRBV20-1
DNA: TGCAGTGCTAGAGGAACTAGCGGGAGCCACGAGCAGTACTTC
CDR3: CSARGTSGSHEQYF

D: TRBD1
length: 12
J: TRBJ2-2
size: few
V: TRBV6-2/TRBV6-3
DNA: TGTGCCAGCAGGACAGGGGCCGGGGAGCTGTTTTTT
CDR3: CASRTGAGELFF

D: -
length: 16
J: TRBJ2-1
size: -
V: TRBV11-2
DNA: TGTGCCAGCAGCTTAGAGGCCGGTAGAGGGGACAATGAGCAGTTCTTC
CDR3: CASSLEAGRGDNEQFF

D: -
length: 11
J: TRBJ2-1
size: -
V: TRBV20-1
DNA: TGCAGTGGTACTCAGGGTCGTGAGCAGTTCTTC
CDR3: CSGTQGREQFF

D: TRBD1
length: 13
J: TRBJ1-6
size: few
V: TRBV20-1
DNA: TGCAGTGCTGACGGGACAGGCCATTCACCCCTCCACTTT
CDR3: CSADGTGHSPLHF

D: TRBD1
length: 14
J: TRBJ1-1
size: few
V: TRBV18
DNA: TGTGCCAGCTCACCCGCCGGACAGGTGGCTGAAGCTTTCTTT
CDR3: CASSPAGQVAEAFF

D: -
length: 16
J: TRBJ2-7
size: -
V: TRBV4-2
DNA: TGTGCCAGCAGCCAAGTTGCACAGGGGGGGATTAGTGAGCAGTACTTC
CDR3: CASSQVAQGGISEQYF

D: TRBD1
length: 13
J: TRBJ1-5
size: few
V: TRBV19
DNA: TGTGCCAGTGCCCCAGGGGGCCGTCAGCCCCAGCATTTT
CDR3: CASAPGGRQPQHF

D: -
length: 13
J: TRBJ2-3
size: few
V: TRBV29-1
DNA: TGCAGCGTTGTGGCCTCATACACAGATACGCAGTATTTT
CDR3: CSVVASYTDTQYF